This T cell receptor (beta chain) was obtained from a study of blood T cell repertoires in COVID-19. Study-level information: PBMCs, B-cell-depleted T cells, or T cells provided the cDNA or gDNA that made up the material.

CDR3 size: 13 residues. The ends were cut back, 2 bases at V and 11 bases at J, with 12 bases in the middle. Germline V gene lookup returns CDR1 KGHDR and CDR2 SFDVKD. Original processing notes: Reference gene primer amplification gave estimated nucleated cell counts. Sequencing was performed with immunoSEQ multiplex PCR; in TCRdb, only in-frame clones are kept and a portion is missing. D and trimming were read from the DNA, whereas the V and J calls and clone size are those reported in that table. Of under 200,000 clones in the sample, approximately 91% were seen once. The V call is TRBV24-1, the J call TRBJ2-4; tentatively, D is TRBD1 (6 bases). The source of this sequence is a man aged 18 to 30 with acute or convalescent COVID-19. The sequencing input was peripheral blood. CDR3 residues: CATSDSGQPLQYF. CDR3 coding DNA: TGTGCCACCAGTGATTCAGGACAGCCTCTTCAGTACTTC.